This T cell receptor beta chain was captured in a study of technical replicates of blood from a few donors. The CDR3 length is 15 residues. Germline values: CDR1 SGHRS, CDR2 YFSETQ. V lost 6 bases and J lost 4, with 16 bases in between. Profiled with immunoSEQ multiplex PCR; TCRdb holds only in-frame clones, not every one. The table has 85,000 to 90,000 clones, roughly 90% seen once. Sequencing input: T cells isolated from PBMCs. The TCR comes from a human donor in good health. The chain carries TRBV5-1 and TRBJ2-2; D gene unclear. CDR3 sequence reads: CASTAVSAPTGELFF. As DNA, the CDR3 is TGCGCCAGCACCGCCGTGAGCGCACCCACCGGGGAGCTGTTTTTT.